Listed below are T cell receptor beta chains from one sample, sequenced in a study of CD8+ T cells in alopecia areata. Method: immunoSEQ multiplex PCR; TCRdb's copy keeps in-frame clones and lacks some. Among 150,000 to 200,000 clones listed, 65% were seen once. Sequences were derived from CD4+ T cells sorted from blood, sampled at week 4, from a patient treated with tofacitinib. Source of these receptors: a human donor with alopecia areata. The CDR3 runs from the conserved cysteine through the conserved F or W. The D gene is left open where the match is weak. Expanded clones are given a class, and other clones once, few, many or no size at all.

D gene: TRBD1
J gene: TRBJ1-5
clone size: few
V gene: TRBV7-2
CDR3 DNA: TGTGCCAGCAGCATCGGACAGGGGGCAGATCAGCCCCAGCATTTT
CDR3 protein: CASSIGQGADQPQHF

D gene: .
J gene: TRBJ2-6
clone size: .
V gene: TRBV30
CDR3 DNA: TGTGCCTGGATGCCCTGGCGATTCTCTGGGGCCAACGTCCTGACTTTC
CDR3 protein: CAWMPWRFSGANVLTF

D gene: TRBD2
J gene: TRBJ2-7
clone size: .
V gene: TRBV4-2
CDR3 DNA: TGTGCCAGCAGCCGACCGGGACTATCCTACGAGCAGTACTTC
CDR3 protein: CASSRPGLSYEQYF

D gene: .
J gene: TRBJ1-5
clone size: .
V gene: TRBV12-5
CDR3 DNA: TGTGCTAGTGGTTTGGACAGCAATCAGCCCCAGCATTTT
CDR3 protein: CASGLDSNQPQHF

D gene: TRBD1
J gene: TRBJ1-3
clone size: few
V gene: TRBV4-1
CDR3 DNA: TGCGCCAGCAGACAGGACAGGATCTCTGGAAACACCATATATTTT
CDR3 protein: CASRQDRISGNTIYF

D gene: .
J gene: TRBJ2-5
clone size: .
V gene: TRBV30
CDR3 DNA: TGTGCCTGGAGTGACCTCGAGACCCAGTACTTC
CDR3 protein: CAWSDLETQYF

D gene: .
J gene: TRBJ2-2
clone size: .
V gene: TRBV5-1
CDR3 DNA: TGCGCCAGCAGCCTGGAGGGACAGTCGAACACCGGGGAGCTGTTTTTT
CDR3 protein: CASSLEGQSNTGELFF

D gene: .
J gene: TRBJ2-5
clone size: .
V gene: TRBV5-1
CDR3 DNA: TGCGCCAGCAGCTCCGCAGGGACTGAGACCCAGTACTTC
CDR3 protein: CASSSAGTETQYF

D gene: .
J gene: TRBJ2-3
clone size: .
V gene: TRBV6-5
CDR3 DNA: TGTGCCAGCAGTTACGGGGGCACAGATACGCAGTATTTT
CDR3 protein: CASSYGGTDTQYF

D gene: .
J gene: TRBJ1-6
clone size: .
V gene: TRBV7-9
CDR3 DNA: TGTGCCAGCAGCTTGGGGGTTAGGTCACCCCTCCACTTT
CDR3 protein: CASSLGVRSPLHF

D gene: .
J gene: TRBJ2-5
clone size: .
V gene: TRBV25-1
CDR3 DNA: TGTGCCAGCAGTGAGCCTACAGGGTTGGAGACCCAGTACTTC
CDR3 protein: CASSEPTGLETQYF

D gene: .
J gene: TRBJ2-5
clone size: .
V gene: TRBV29-1
CDR3 DNA: TGCAGCGTTGTCCCACGAGACCCGCGGGAGACCCAGTACTTC
CDR3 protein: CSVVPRDPRETQYF

D gene: TRBD1
J gene: TRBJ1-6
clone size: .
V gene: TRBV4-2
CDR3 DNA: TGTGCCAGCAGCCAACGGGTCAGGGGGCAAGACGGTTCACCCCTCCACTTT
CDR3 protein: CASSQRVRGQDGSPLHF

D gene: .
J gene: TRBJ2-5
clone size: .
V gene: TRBV7-2
CDR3 DNA: TGTGCCAGCAGCATAGACAGATATCAAGAGACCCAGTACTTC
CDR3 protein: CASSIDRYQETQYF

D gene: TRBD1
J gene: TRBJ1-1
clone size: .
V gene: TRBV29-1
CDR3 DNA: TGCAGCGTTATCCCGGGACAGGGGAACACTGAAGCTTTCTTT
CDR3 protein: CSVIPGQGNTEAFF

D gene: .
J gene: TRBJ1-5
clone size: .
V gene: TRBV6-6
CDR3 DNA: TGTGCCAGCAGTCCCCTGTGGATGGAGGCAAATCAGCCCCAGCATTTT
CDR3 protein: CASSPLWMEANQPQHF

D gene: TRBD1
J gene: TRBJ1-1
clone size: .
V gene: TRBV30
CDR3 DNA: TGTGCCTGGAGCCTCGGACAGGGTGAAGCTTTCTTT
CDR3 protein: CAWSLGQGEAFF

D gene: .
J gene: TRBJ1-1
clone size: .
V gene: TRBV5-6
CDR3 DNA: TGTGCCAGCAGCTTGAGGTTAGGGACTGAAGCTTTCTTT
CDR3 protein: CASSLRLGTEAFF

D gene: TRBD1
J gene: TRBJ2-2
clone size: .
V gene: TRBV30
CDR3 DNA: TGTGCCTGGTGGCTACAGGGGGTTTCCACCGGGGAGCTGTTTTTT
CDR3 protein: CAWWLQGVSTGELFF

D gene: TRBD1
J gene: TRBJ1-4
clone size: .
V gene: TRBV9
CDR3 DNA: TGTGCCAGCAGCGTCCCGGGACAGAATGAAAAACTGTTTTTT
CDR3 protein: CASSVPGQNEKLFF

D gene: .
J gene: TRBJ2-7
clone size: .
V gene: TRBV9
CDR3 DNA: TGTGCCAGCAGCGTAGCTCCGGCCTACGAGCAGTACTTC
CDR3 protein: CASSVAPAYEQYF